A selection of T cell receptor beta chains follows, all from one sample in a study of T cells after somatic rescue of genetic block. Sequencing used immunoSEQ multiplex PCR; TCRdb keeps in-frame clones, though not all of them. In the table there are roughly 58,000 clones, 90% to 97% of which are singletons. Input material: peripheral blood mononuclear cells (PBMCs). These receptors all come from a child less than two years old. Both conserved end residues are part of each CDR3. A D gene is named only where the DNA matches it firmly. Not all rows give a size; the values are once, few, many and, for expanded clones, a class.

TRBV28	NA	TRBJ1-4	NA	CATGRATNEKLFF	TGTGCCACCGGGCGGGCAACTAATGAAAAACTGTTTTTT
TRBV27	NA	TRBJ1-1	NA	CASSWALNTEAFF	TGTGCCAGCAGTTGGGCACTCAACACTGAAGCTTTCTTT
TRBV18	NA	TRBJ2-7	TRBD2	CASSPPGLAPYEQYF	TGTGCCAGCTCACCACCGGGACTAGCTCCCTACGAGCAGTACTTC
TRBV4-1	NA	TRBJ2-7	TRBD2	CASSDGVAGPYEQYF	TGCGCCAGCAGCGACGGTGTAGCGGGTCCCTACGAGCAGTACTTC
TRBV4-1	NA	TRBJ1-1	NA	CASSHPLLIWSTEAFF	TGCGCCAGCAGCCACCCATTACTAATCTGGAGCACTGAAGCTTTCTTT
TRBV11-2	NA	TRBJ1-1	TRBD1	CASSPLGRGQGTEAFF	TGTGCCAGCAGCCCACTGGGCAGGGGGCAGGGAACTGAAGCTTTCTTT
TRBV5-1	NA	TRBJ1-1	NA	CASSLGTSIMNTEAFF	TGCGCCAGCAGCTTAGGGACATCAATCATGAACACTGAAGCTTTCTTT
TRBV6-5	NA	TRBJ2-7	NA	CASSYSGLRREQYF	TGTGCCAGCAGTTACTCGGGTCTTAGGAGGGAGCAGTACTTC
TRBV27	NA	TRBJ2-7	NA	CASSYRGGSSYEQYF	TGTGCCAGCAGTTATCGAGGGGGGAGCTCCTACGAGCAGTACTTC
TRBV5-4	NA	TRBJ2-1	TRBD2	CASSLGTSGPTYNEQFF	TGTGCCAGCAGCTTGGGGACTAGCGGACCCACCTACAATGAGCAGTTCTTC
TRBV7-2	NA	TRBJ2-7	TRBD2	CASSLGTSGSYEQYF	TGTGCCAGCAGCTTAGGGACTAGCGGGAGTTACGAGCAGTACTTC
TRBV5-1	NA	TRBJ1-1	NA	CASSLSRGGYTEAFF	TGCGCCAGCAGCTTGTCTCGGGGGGGGTACACTGAAGCTTTCTTT
TRBV30	once	TRBJ2-3	NA	CAWSVRPGDTQYF	TGTGCCTGGAGTGTACGCCCCGGCGATACGCAGTATTTT
TRBV28	NA	TRBJ2-5	TRBD2	CASSLAGGGETQYF	TGTGCCAGCAGTTTAGCGGGAGGCGGAGAGACCCAGTACTTC
TRBV2	NA	TRBJ1-1	NA	CASSEHRMNTEAFF	TGTGCCAGCAGTGAACACAGGATGAACACTGAAGCTTTCTTT
TRBV5-1	few	TRBJ1-1	TRBD1	CASSLVGTGLNTEAFF	TGCGCCAGCAGCTTGGTCGGGACAGGGCTGAACACTGAAGCTTTCTTT
TRBV19	NA	TRBJ2-5	TRBD2	CASKAVAGGEETQYF	TGTGCCAGTAAGGCAGTAGCGGGAGGGGAGGAGACCCAGTACTTC
TRBV10-3	NA	TRBJ2-1	NA	CAISTAGSYNEQFF	TGTGCCATCAGTACAGCGGGCTCCTACAATGAGCAGTTCTTC
TRBV5-3	NA	TRBJ1-2	NA	CARLDDWGYTF	TGTGCCAGACTGGACGACTGGGGCTACACCTTC
TRBV6-5	NA	TRBJ2-7	TRBD2	CASSYTSGSYEQYF	TGTGCCAGCAGTTACACTAGCGGGAGTTACGAGCAGTACTTC
TRBV6-1	NA	TRBJ2-6	NA	CASRRDSGANVLTF	TGTGCCAGCAGGCGGGACTCTGGGGCCAACGTCCTGACTTTC
TRBV10-3	NA	TRBJ2-6	TRBD1	CAISGQGANVLTF	TGTGCCATCAGTGGACAGGGTGCCAACGTCCTGACTTTC
TRBV9	NA	TRBJ1-4	NA	CASSVDIDEKLFF	TGTGCCAGCAGCGTAGACATCGATGAAAAACTGTTTTTT
TRBV11-2	NA	TRBJ2-5	TRBD2	CASSLAGLAGLETQYF	TGTGCCAGCAGCTTAGCGGGGCTAGCGGGACTGGAGACCCAGTACTTC
TRBV23-1	NA	TRBJ2-3	NA	CASSLTSTDTQYF	TGCGCCAGCAGTCTGACTAGCACAGATACGCAGTATTTT
TRBV10-3	NA	TRBJ1-6	NA	CAISEAGWSSPLHF	TGTGCCATCAGTGAGGCAGGGTGGAGTTCACCCCTCCACTTT
TRBV4-1	NA	TRBJ2-7	TRBD2	CASSRNRLAGDYEQYF	TGCGCCAGCAGCCGAAACAGGCTAGCGGGAGACTACGAGCAGTACTTC
TRBV30	NA	TRBJ2-1	NA	CAWSYNNEQFF	TGTGCCTGGAGTTACAACAATGAGCAGTTCTTC
TRBV2	NA	TRBJ1-6	TRBD1	CASSEDRVSPLHF	TGTGCCAGCAGTGAGGACAGGGTTTCACCCCTCCACTTT
TRBV7-2	once	TRBJ2-7	TRBD2	CASSPGTSGYEQYF	TGTGCCAGCAGCCCCGGGACTAGCGGCTACGAGCAGTACTTC
TRBV14	NA	TRBJ1-1	TRBD1	CASSQDPRQGRMNTEAFF	TGTGCCAGCAGCCAAGATCCCAGACAGGGTAGGATGAACACTGAAGCTTTCTTT
TRBV10-3	NA	TRBJ2-7	TRBD2	CAISFTRFEREDEQYF	TGTGCCATTAGTTTTACGAGGTTTGAGCGGGAGGACGAGCAGTACTTC
TRBV19	NA	TRBJ2-2	NA	CASRGAPQNTGELFF	TGTGCCAGTAGAGGGGCACCCCAGAACACCGGGGAGCTGTTTTTT
TRBV11-2	NA	TRBJ2-1	TRBD2	CASSLAGGSNEQFF	TGTGCCAGCAGCTTAGCGGGAGGAAGCAATGAGCAGTTCTTC
TRBV27	NA	TRBJ1-1	NA	CASSRDRLNTEAFF	TGTGCCAGCAGTCGCGACAGGTTGAACACTGAAGCTTTCTTT
TRBV5-5	NA	TRBJ2-3	NA	CASSFGVLDTQYF	TGTGCCAGCAGCTTCGGAGTTCTGGATACGCAGTATTTT
TRBV18	NA	TRBJ2-1	NA	CASSPASMSYNEQFF	TGTGCCAGCTCACCAGCCTCTATGTCCTACAATGAGCAGTTCTTC
TRBV6-6	NA	TRBJ2-7	NA	CASSRDYEQYF	TGTGCCAGCAGTAGGGACTACGAGCAGTACTTC
TRBV20-1	NA	TRBJ2-5	NA	CSAGPGTQYF	TGCAGTGCTGGTCCAGGGACCCAGTACTTC
TRBV6-1	NA	TRBJ1-1	NA	CALTERANTEAFF	TGTGCCCTGACGGAGAGGGCGAACACTGAAGCTTTCTTT
TRBV28	NA	TRBJ1-2	NA	CASSHGPFYGYTF	TGTGCCAGCAGTCATGGTCCCTTCTATGGCTACACCTTC
TRBV21-1	NA	TRBJ1-5	NA	CASLRNQPQHF	TGTGCCAGCCTCAGGAATCAGCCCCAGCATTTT
TRBV4-1	NA	TRBJ2-6	NA	CASSQDSSGANVLTF	TGCGCCAGCAGCCAGGACAGCTCTGGGGCCAACGTCCTGACTTTC
TRBV4-1	NA	TRBJ1-6	NA	CASSDKGGRDSPLHF	TGCGCCAGCAGCGACAAGGGGGGGCGCGATTCACCCCTCCACTTT
TRBV11-2	NA	TRBJ2-4	NA	CASSFFGSLAKNIQYF	TGTGCCAGCAGCTTCTTCGGTAGCCTAGCCAAAAACATTCAGTACTTC
TRBV30	few	TRBJ1-5	NA	CAWSLDINQPQHF	TGTGCCTGGAGTCTGGACATCAATCAGCCCCAGCATTTT
TRBV19	NA	TRBJ1-1	TRBD1	CASSIFPGGPNTEAFF	TGTGCCAGTAGTATCTTCCCAGGGGGCCCGAACACTGAAGCTTTCTTT
TRBV6-6	NA	TRBJ2-3	TRBD2	CASSYSVAGRGDTQYF	TGTGCCAGCAGTTACTCTGTAGCCGGGAGGGGAGATACGCAGTATTTT
TRBV5-1	once	TRBJ2-5	TRBD1	CASSHLDRGRQETQYF	TGCGCCAGCAGCCACCTGGACAGGGGGCGCCAAGAGACCCAGTACTTC
TRBV2	NA	TRBJ2-2	NA	CASSENPTRNTGELFF	TGTGCCAGCAGTGAAAACCCAACACGAAACACCGGGGAGCTGTTTTTT
TRBV6-1	NA	TRBJ1-1	TRBD1	CASSGSGGNTEAFF	TGTGCCAGCAGTGGATCAGGGGGGAACACTGAAGCTTTCTTT
TRBV7-9	NA	TRBJ2-1	TRBD2	CASSSSGSYNEQFF	TGTGCCAGCAGCTCTAGCGGGAGTTACAATGAGCAGTTCTTC
TRBV7-9	NA	TRBJ1-5	TRBD1	CASSGQGANQPQHF	TGTGCCAGCAGCGGACAGGGGGCGAATCAGCCCCAGCATTTT
TRBV27	NA	TRBJ2-2	TRBD2	CASSLFWRGTSTSGNTGELFF	TGTGCCAGCAGTTTATTTTGGCGTGGGACTAGCACATCCGGGAACACCGGGGAGCTGTTTTTT
TRBV4-2	NA	TRBJ2-7	NA	CASSQDSASYEQYF	TGTGCCAGCAGCCAAGATAGCGCCTCCTACGAGCAGTACTTC